The 24 T cell receptor beta chains reported below all come from one sample, sequenced in a study of blood T cell repertoires in COVID-19. Sequenced by immunoSEQ multiplex PCR; TCRdb stores in-frame clones only, minus some. The sample consists of about 250,000 clones, roughly 88% of them appearing once. The specimen sequenced was peripheral blood. All receptors come from a man older than 75 with acute or convalescent COVID-19.

The chain employs TRBV5-1 and TRBJ1-3; D call uncertain. CDR3 size: 15 residues. Germline CDR1 SGHRS, CDR2 YFSETQ. V was shortened by 2 bases and J by 4 bases, with 13 bases between the two germline ends. CDR3 sequence (DNA): TGCGCCAGCAGCTTCAAGTCCAGTACCGGAAACACCATATATTTT. This encodes CASSFKSSTGNTIYF.

The chain joins TRBV4-1 to TRBJ2-1, with TRBD2 identical over 13 bases. With 0 bases clipped from V and 10 bases from J, the junction kept 6 bases outside the gene matches. This CDR3 has 16 residues. Germline loops: CDR1 MGHRA, CDR2 YSYEKL. The CDR3 DNA sequence: TGCGCCAGCAGCCAAGATTGGACTAGCGGGAGAAGGGAGCAGTTCTTC. It encodes CASSQDWTSGRREQFF.

The CDR3 spells CASSRRLAGGSSYNEQFF. The CDR3 nucleotides read TGTGCCAGCAGCCGGCGACTAGCGGGGGGGAGCTCCTACAATGAGCAGTTCTTC. The chain combines TRBV3-1 (or the pseudogene TRBV3-2) with TRBJ2-1; 14 bases are shared with TRBD2. V shed 4 bases, J shed 0 bases, and the junction held 5 bases outside the gene matches. Germline CDR1 reads LGHDT; CDR2 reads YNNKEL (reference sequence). The CDR3 runs to 18 residues.

The chain combines TRBV27 with TRBJ1-6; D is unclear. CDR1 MNHEY and CDR2 SMNVEV come from the germline V gene (reference sequence). The CDR3 is made up of 15 amino acids. Trimming took 5 bases from V and 0 from J, leaving 8 bases between them. CDR3 coding DNA: TGTGCCAGCAGTCCCCGGAGCTCCTATAATTCACCCCTCCACTTT. Protein: CASSPRSSYNSPLHF.

The table lists this clone with a few counts. The chain employs TRBV28 and TRBJ1-5; D is ambiguous. V gave up 2 bases and J gave up 0 bases, with 8 bases separating them. The CDR3 is made up of 15 amino acids. The germline V gene has CDR1 MDHEN and CDR2 SYDVKM. The CDR3 bases are TGTGCCAGCAGTTTAGGCATTTTTAGCAATCAGCCCCAGCATTTT. Amino acid sequence: CASSLGIFSNQPQHF.

The J gene is TRBJ2-5, the V gene TRBV11-2; the match to TRBD2 covers 13 bases. Germline lookup yields CDR1 SGHAT and CDR2 FQNNGV. After removal of 5 bases from V and 5 bases from J, the junction contained 8 bases not matched to a gene. This CDR3 is 16 amino acids long. CDR3 coding DNA: TGTGCCAGCAGCCCGCAGGGACTAGCGGGATCTGAGACCCAGTACTTC. It encodes CASSPQGLAGSETQYF. The variable domain in full, completed from reference TRBV11-2 and TRBJ2-5, reads EAGVAQSPRYKIIEKRQSVAFWCNPISGHATLYWYQQILGQGPKLLIQFQNNGVVDDSQLPKDRFSAERLKGVDSTLKIQPAKLEDSAVYLCASSPQGLAGSETQYFGPGTRLLVL.

The J gene is TRBJ1-6, the V gene TRBV5-1; 8 nucleotides match TRBD1. Germline V gives CDR1 SGHRS, CDR2 YFSETQ. J was trimmed by 6 bases and V by 0 bases; bases with no gene match: 2. There are 15 residues in the CDR3. CDR3 protein: CASSLEDRVNSPLHF. The CDR3 bases are TGCGCCAGCAGCTTGGAGGACAGGGTTAATTCACCCCTCCACTTT. The full variable domain, in which reference TRBV5-1 and TRBJ1-6 provide the parts outside the CDR3, is KAGVTQTPRYLIKTRGQQVTLSCSPISGHRSVSWYQQTPGQGLQFLFEYFSETQRNKGNFPGRFSGRQFSNSRSEMNVSTLELGDSALYLCASSLEDRVNSPLHFGNGTRLTVT.

Points on this clone: The same CDR3 is also encoded by other DNA sequences in this sample. The chain couples TRBV6-4 to TRBJ1-1; 11 bases are shared with TRBD1. From germline, CDR1 is MRHNA and CDR2 SNTAGT. The CDR3 spans 15 residues. Germline trimming cut 6 bases from V and 4 bases from J; bases unmatched to any gene: 7. Here the CDR3 DNA reads TGTGCCAGCAGGAGGACAGGGGGCGCCGGCACTGAAGCTTTCTTT. This translates into CASRRTGGAGTEAFF.

This clone was counted a few times. The rearrangement joins TRBV18 to TRBJ1-1; the match to TRBD1 covers 7 bases. This CDR3 is built from 14 residues. Per the germline V gene, CDR1 is KGHSH and CDR2 is LQKENI. V shed 5 bases, J shed 0 bases, and the junction held 3 bases outside the gene matches. CDR3 residues: CASSGDRMNTEAFF. DNA for the CDR3: TGTGCCAGCTCAGGGGACAGAATGAACACTGAAGCTTTCTTT.

CDR3 residues: CSAERRNEQFF. CDR3 coding DNA: TGCAGTGCTGAGAGGAGGAATGAGCAGTTCTTC. The chain combines TRBV20-1 with TRBJ2-1, with D perhaps TRBD2 (5 bases). V was clipped by 5 bases and J by 7 bases, with 9 bases between them. The CDR3 totals 11 residues. CDR1 and CDR2 from the germline V gene are DFQATT and SNEGSKA (reference sequence).

The chain links TRBV4-1 to TRBJ1-5, with TRBD1 matching 10 bases. Germline V gene sequence: CDR1 MGHRA, CDR2 YSYEKL. The V and J ends lost 1 base and 7 bases, in that order; junction bases with no gene match: 7. The CDR3 has 16 amino acids. CDR3 amino acids: CASSQVGQGMQQPQHF. The CDR3 bases are TGCGCCAGCAGCCAAGTGGGACAGGGGATGCAGCAGCCCCAGCATTTT.

J is TRBJ2-2 and V is TRBV7-8; D is perhaps TRBD1 (6 bases). Germline-derived CDR1 and CDR2 are SGHVS and FQNEAQ. This CDR3 is built from 15 residues. V shed 3 bases and J shed 8 bases, with 16 bases lying between them. The CDR3, as DNA: TGTGCCAGCAGCTTTTACGACAGGAGGTCAGGGGAGCTGTTTTTT. Translated: CASSFYDRRSGELFF.

This clone has only a few counts. V gene TRBV24-1 combines with J gene TRBJ2-1; D perhaps matches TRBD1 (6 bases). The CDR3 length is 17 residues. CDR1 KGHDR and CDR2 SFDVKD come from the germline V gene. V was shortened by 3 bases and J by 2 bases, with 16 bases between the two germline ends. The CDR3 loop is CATSDTSGVGTYNEQFF. Here the CDR3 DNA reads TGTGCCACCAGTGATACTTCAGGGGTAGGGACCTACAATGAGCAGTTCTTC.

This chain joins TRBV5-4 and TRBJ1-3; the match to TRBD1 covers 8 bases. This CDR3 is built from 15 residues. The V segment lost 1 base and the J segment 6 bases; nucleotides outside the gene matches: 6. Germline loops: CDR1 SGHNT, CDR2 YYREEE (reference sequence). CDR3 sequence reads: CASSLKTGVENTIYF. CDR3 sequence (DNA): TGTGCCAGCAGCTTGAAGACAGGGGTGGAAAACACCATATATTTT.

The genes are TRBV15 and TRBJ1-3; 7 bases line up with TRBD1. The V segment lost 1 base and the J segment 2 bases; nucleotides outside the gene matches: 2. The CDR3 runs 15 residues. Looked up from germline, CDR1 is LNHNV and CDR2 is YYDKDF (reference sequence). The CDR3 region is CATSRGTGPGNTIYF. CDR3 sequence (DNA): TGTGCCACCAGCAGAGGGACAGGACCTGGAAACACCATATATTTT.

In regard to this clone: The same CDR3 arises from other DNA sequences in this sample as well. The chain has TRBV5-1 and TRBJ2-3; D is perhaps TRBD2 (5 bases). Trimming shortened V by 0 bases and J by 0 bases, and 8 bases separated the two germline ends. Per germline, CDR1 SGHRS and CDR2 YFSETQ. There are 15 residues in the CDR3. CDR3 loop: CASSLAGGSTDTQYF. DNA of the CDR3: TGCGCCAGCAGCTTGGCAGGAGGAAGCACAGATACGCAGTATTTT.

This clone has just a few counts. The chain uses TRBV11-2 and TRBJ1-1; D is unresolved. Trimming pared 5 bases from V and 3 bases from J, leaving 16 bases between. Germline loops: CDR1 SGHAT, CDR2 FQNNGV. The CDR3 length is 15 residues. CDR3 sequence reads: CASSIGSGGHTEAFF. The CDR3 DNA follows: TGTGCCAGCAGCATAGGGAGCGGCGGACACACTGAAGCTTTCTTT.

This sequence joins TRBV18 and TRBJ2-5; tentative D call: TRBD1 (5 bases). Trimming left V 2 bases short and J 5 bases short, with 18 bases between. Germline CDR1 is KGHSH and CDR2 is LQKENI. This CDR3 is 16 amino acids long. The CDR3, as DNA: TGTGCCAGCTCACCATTTGCAGGGTTGAGTGTGGAGACCCAGTACTTC. Residues: CASSPFAGLSVETQYF.

This chain links TRBV27 with TRBJ1-4, with 7 nucleotides matching TRBD1. With V trimmed by 5 bases and J by 5 bases, 20 bases remained unmatched. CDR3 length: 19 amino acids. Germline assignment: CDR1 MNHEY and CDR2 SMNVEV (reference sequence). CDR3 amino acids: CASSRARQGGLLLNEKLFF. In nucleotides, the CDR3 is TGTGCCAGCAGTCGAGCTAGACAGGGAGGATTATTATTAAATGAAAAACTGTTTTTT.

The genes are TRBV9 and TRBJ2-1; TRBD2 matches at 9 bases. V was clipped by 1 base and J by 8 bases; unmatched bases: 10. The CDR3 length is 16 residues. Germline V lookup: CDR1 SGDLS, CDR2 YYNGEE. The DNA of the CDR3 is TGTGCCAGCAGCGTATTGGCTAGCGGGAATCAGTATGAGCAGTTCTTC. Amino acids: CASSVLASGNQYEQFF.

The chain uses TRBV4-2 and TRBJ1-5, with 9 bases that match TRBD1. Per the germline V gene, CDR1 is LGHNA and CDR2 is YNFKEQ. This CDR3 is 18 amino acids long. The trim removed 4 bases at V and 6 bases at J, leaving 16 bases unmatched. CDR3 coding DNA: TGTGCCAGCAGCCCGGGACAGGGATCGGCCACAATAAGTCAGCCCCAGCATTTT. Amino acid sequence: CASSPGQGSATISQPQHF.

The rearrangement joins TRBV5-5 to TRBJ1-2, with D perhaps matching TRBD1 (5 bases). With 5 bases removed from V and 4 bases from J, the gap between germline ends came to 21 bases. In germline, CDR1 is SGHKS, CDR2 YYEKEE (reference sequence). This CDR3 spans 16 amino acids. In DNA form, the CDR3 reads TGTGCCAGCAGAGCCGAGACAGCTATTGGGATCTATGGCTACACCTTC. Protein product: CASRAETAIGIYGYTF.

This clone was recorded once. V and J are TRBV6-2 or TRBV6-3 and TRBJ1-2; 12 bases align to TRBD1. This CDR3 contains 16 residues. V trimming: 4 bases; J trimming: 4 bases; junction bases outside the gene matches: 7. Per the germline V gene, CDR1 is MNHEY and CDR2 is SVGEGT. The CDR3 DNA follows: TGTGCCAGCAGTTCACCGGGACAGGGGGCTGTCTATGGCTACACCTTC. Translation gives CASSSPGQGAVYGYTF.

The chain employs TRBV6-5 and TRBJ1-1, with a possible D match to TRBD1 (6 bases). Looked up from germline, CDR1 is MNHEY and CDR2 is SVGAGI. CDR3 length: 16 residues. V lost 2 bases to trimming and J lost 1 base, with 14 bases between them. The CDR3 DNA reads as TGTGCCAGCAGTTACACGGGGGGCTGGGAGAACACTGAAGCTTTCTTT. Protein product: CASSYTGGWENTEAFF.